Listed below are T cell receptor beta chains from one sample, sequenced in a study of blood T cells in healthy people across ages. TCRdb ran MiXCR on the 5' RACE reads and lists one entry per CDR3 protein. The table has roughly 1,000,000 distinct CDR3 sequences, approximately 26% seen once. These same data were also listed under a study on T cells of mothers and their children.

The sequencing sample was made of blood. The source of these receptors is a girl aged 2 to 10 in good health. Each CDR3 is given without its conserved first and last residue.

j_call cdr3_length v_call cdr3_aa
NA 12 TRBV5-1 ASSLAAPRAEQF
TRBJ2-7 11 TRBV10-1 ASSVTDTYEQY
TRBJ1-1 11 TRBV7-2 ASSLGEFSEAF
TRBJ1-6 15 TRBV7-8 ASSFGEPGHTNSPLH
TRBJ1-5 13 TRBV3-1 ASSRTGSGVQPQH
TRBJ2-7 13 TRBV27 ASSFGVTFPYEQY
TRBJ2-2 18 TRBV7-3 ASSFGVLLAGAGDTGELF
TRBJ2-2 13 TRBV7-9 ASSLEVMHTGELF
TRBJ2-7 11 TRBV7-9 ASSSGGDYEQY
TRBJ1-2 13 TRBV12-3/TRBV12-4 ASSFQYEANYGYT
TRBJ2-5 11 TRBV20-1 SAVARGWETQY
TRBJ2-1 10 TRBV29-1 SVGNWINEQF
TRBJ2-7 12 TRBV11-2 ASSSYRGYNEQY
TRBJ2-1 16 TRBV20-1 SARDGGGGGTSYNEQF
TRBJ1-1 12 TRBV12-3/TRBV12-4 ASSTGYLGTEAF
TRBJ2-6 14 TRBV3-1 ASSQESLSGANVLT
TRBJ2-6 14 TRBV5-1 ASSPDAYSGANVLT
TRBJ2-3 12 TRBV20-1 SAEFDPTPDTQY
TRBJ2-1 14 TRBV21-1 ASSNNPGGNYNEQF
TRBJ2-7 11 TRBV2 ASLTSGTYEQY
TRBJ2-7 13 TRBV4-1 ASSLGTGKLREQY
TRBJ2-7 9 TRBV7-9 ASSLGTQQY
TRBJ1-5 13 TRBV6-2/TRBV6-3 ASSIDRVPGQPQH
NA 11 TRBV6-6 ASSPGPGAEQF
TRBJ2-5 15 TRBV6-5 ASSVIDQGAAQETQY
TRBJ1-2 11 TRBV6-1 ASISQERRGYT
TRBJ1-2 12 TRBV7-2 ASSPRWDSYGYT
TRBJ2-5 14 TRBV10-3 AISLGQTTIQETQY
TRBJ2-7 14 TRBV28 ASSSPAGTGSYEQY
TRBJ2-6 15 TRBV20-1 SARDLRGQTGANVLT
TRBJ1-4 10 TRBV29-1 SVRLVSEKLF
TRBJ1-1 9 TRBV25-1 ASTWNTEAF
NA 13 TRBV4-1 ASSQGGQGPYEQY
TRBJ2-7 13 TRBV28 ASSFYSLGTYEQY
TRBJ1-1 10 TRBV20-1 SARDQNTEAF
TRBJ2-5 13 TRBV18 ASSPPSGVQETQY
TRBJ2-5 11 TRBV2 ASSYQGGQTQY